The present T cell receptor beta chain was sequenced within a study of blood T cells in healthy people across ages. Then a second PCR, running about 6 to 12 cycles, was carried out with a sample-barcoded 5' primer and a J-beta primer mix. TCRdb reprocessed the 5' RACE reads via MiXCR and lists one record per CDR3 protein. The table lists 540,000 or so distinct CDR3 sequences, around 24% of them singletons. The CDR3 spans 15 residues. V lost 4 bases, J lost 5 bases, and 9 bases stayed unmatched. Germline assignment: CDR1 LGHDT and CDR2 YNNKEL (reference sequence). In addition, the sample was reused for a study of T cells of mothers and their children.

The sample taken for sequencing was blood. The J gene is TRBJ2-7, the V gene TRBV3-1; 9 bases are shared with TRBD1. The source is a boy younger than 18 in good health. The CDR3 loop reads CASSRGTGTLNEQYF. In nucleotides, the CDR3 is TGTGCCAGCAGCCGAGGGACAGGGACGCTGAACGAGCAGTACTTC.